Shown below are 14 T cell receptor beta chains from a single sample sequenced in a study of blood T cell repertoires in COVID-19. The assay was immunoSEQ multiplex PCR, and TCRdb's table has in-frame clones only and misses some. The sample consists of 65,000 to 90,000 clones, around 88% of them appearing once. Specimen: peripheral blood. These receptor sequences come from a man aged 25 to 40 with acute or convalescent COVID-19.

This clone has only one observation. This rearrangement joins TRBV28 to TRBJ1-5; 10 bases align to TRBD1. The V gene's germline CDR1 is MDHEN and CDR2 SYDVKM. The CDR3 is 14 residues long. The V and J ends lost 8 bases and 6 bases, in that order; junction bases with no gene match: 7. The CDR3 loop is CASSGTGVSQPQHF. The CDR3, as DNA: TGTGCCAGCTCCGGGACAGGGGTCAGTCAGCCCCAGCATTTT.

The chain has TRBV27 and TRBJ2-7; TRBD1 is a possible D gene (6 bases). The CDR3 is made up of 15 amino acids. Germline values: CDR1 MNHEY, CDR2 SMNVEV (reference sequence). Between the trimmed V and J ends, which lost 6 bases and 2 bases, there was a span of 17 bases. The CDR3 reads CASRRTERGTYEQYF. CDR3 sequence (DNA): TGTGCCAGCAGGCGGACGGAGAGGGGGACCTACGAGCAGTACTTC.

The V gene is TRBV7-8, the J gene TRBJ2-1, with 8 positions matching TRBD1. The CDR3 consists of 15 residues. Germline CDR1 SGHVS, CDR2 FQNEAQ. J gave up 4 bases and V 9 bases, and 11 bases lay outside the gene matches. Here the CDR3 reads CASQSGTGLYNEQFF. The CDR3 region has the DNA TGTGCCAGTCAATCCGGGACAGGACTTTACAATGAGCAGTTCTTC.

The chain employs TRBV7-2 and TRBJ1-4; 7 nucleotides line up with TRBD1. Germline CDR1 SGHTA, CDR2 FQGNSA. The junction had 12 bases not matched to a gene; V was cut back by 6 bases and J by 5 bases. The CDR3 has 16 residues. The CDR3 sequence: CASSRLAPGQNEKLFF. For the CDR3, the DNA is TGTGCCAGCAGTCGACTCGCACCGGGACAGAATGAAAAACTGTTTTTT.

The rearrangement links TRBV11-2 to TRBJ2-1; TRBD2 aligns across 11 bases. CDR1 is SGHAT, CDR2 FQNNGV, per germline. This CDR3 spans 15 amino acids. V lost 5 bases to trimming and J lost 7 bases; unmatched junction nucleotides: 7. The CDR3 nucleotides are TGTGCCAGCAGCAACCTAGCGGGAGGAGGGAATGAGCAGTTCTTC. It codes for CASSNLAGGGNEQFF.

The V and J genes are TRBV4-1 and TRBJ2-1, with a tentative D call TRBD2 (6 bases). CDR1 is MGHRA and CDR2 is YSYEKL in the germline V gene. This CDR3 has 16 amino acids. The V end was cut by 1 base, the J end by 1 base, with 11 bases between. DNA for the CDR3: TGCGCCAGCAGCCAAGTACTTGCGGGATCCTACAATGAGCAGTTCTTC. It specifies CASSQVLAGSYNEQFF.

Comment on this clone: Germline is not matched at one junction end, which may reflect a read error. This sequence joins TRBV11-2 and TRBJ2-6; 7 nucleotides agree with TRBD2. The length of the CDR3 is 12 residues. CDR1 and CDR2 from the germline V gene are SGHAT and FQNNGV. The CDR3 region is CASSLHGLAVYF. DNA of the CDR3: TGTGCCAGCAGCTTACATGGGCTAGCGGTGTATTTC. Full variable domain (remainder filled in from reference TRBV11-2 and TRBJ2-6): EAGVAQSPRYKIIEKRQSVAFWCNPISGHATLYWYQQILGQGPKLLIQFQNNGVVDDSQLPKDRFSAERLKGVDSTLKIQPAKLEDSAVYLCASSLHGLAVYFGAGSRLTVL.

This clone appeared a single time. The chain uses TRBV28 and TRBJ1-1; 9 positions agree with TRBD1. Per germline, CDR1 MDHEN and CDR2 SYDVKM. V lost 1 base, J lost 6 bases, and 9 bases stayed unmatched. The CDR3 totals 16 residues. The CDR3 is CASSLFDFRDRAEAFF. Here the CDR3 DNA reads TGTGCCAGCAGTTTATTCGACTTCCGGGACAGGGCTGAAGCTTTCTTT.

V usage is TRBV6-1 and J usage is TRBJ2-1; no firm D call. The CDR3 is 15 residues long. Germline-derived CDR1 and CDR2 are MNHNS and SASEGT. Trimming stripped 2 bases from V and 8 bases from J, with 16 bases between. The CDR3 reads CASSEIAAPPDEQFF. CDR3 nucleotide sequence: TGTGCCAGCAGTGAAATAGCCGCACCTCCCGATGAGCAGTTCTTC.

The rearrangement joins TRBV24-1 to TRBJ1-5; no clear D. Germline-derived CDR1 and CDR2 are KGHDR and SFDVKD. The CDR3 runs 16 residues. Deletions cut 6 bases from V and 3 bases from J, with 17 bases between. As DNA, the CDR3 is TGTGCCACCAGTAGGTCCTCCTTGGGAGACAATCAGCCCCAGCATTTT. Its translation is CATSRSSLGDNQPQHF.

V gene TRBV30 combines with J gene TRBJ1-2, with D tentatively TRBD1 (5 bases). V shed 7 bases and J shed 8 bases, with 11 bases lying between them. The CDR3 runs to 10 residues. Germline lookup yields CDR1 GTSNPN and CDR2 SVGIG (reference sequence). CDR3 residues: CASGPRGYTF. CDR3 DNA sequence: TGTGCCTCGGGACCGCGCGGCTACACCTTC.

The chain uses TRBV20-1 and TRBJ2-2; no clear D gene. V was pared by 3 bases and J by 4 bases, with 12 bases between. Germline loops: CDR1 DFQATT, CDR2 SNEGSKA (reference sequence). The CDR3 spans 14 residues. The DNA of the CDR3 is TGCAGTGCTAGTTTACAGCCGACCACCGGGGAGCTGTTTTTT. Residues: CSASLQPTTGELFF.

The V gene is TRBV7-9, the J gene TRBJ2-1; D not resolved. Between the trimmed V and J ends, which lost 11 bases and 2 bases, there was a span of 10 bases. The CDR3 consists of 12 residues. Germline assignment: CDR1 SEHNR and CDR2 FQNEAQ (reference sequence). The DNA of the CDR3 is TGTGCCGGCCATGAAGCCTACAATGAGCAGTTCTTC. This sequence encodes CAGHEAYNEQFF. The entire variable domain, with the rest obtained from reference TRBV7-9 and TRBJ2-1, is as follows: DTGVSQNPRHKITKRGQNVTFRCDPISEHNRLYWYRQTLGQGPEFLTYFQNEAQLEKSRLLSDRFSAERPKGSFSTLEIQRTEQGDSAMYLCAGHEAYNEQFFGPGTRLTVL.

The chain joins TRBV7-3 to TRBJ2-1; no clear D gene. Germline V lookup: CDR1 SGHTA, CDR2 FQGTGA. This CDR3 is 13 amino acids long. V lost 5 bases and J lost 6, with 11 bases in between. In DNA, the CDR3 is TGTGCCAGCAGCCCGACTCCTGGCAATGAGCAGTTCTTC. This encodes CASSPTPGNEQFF.